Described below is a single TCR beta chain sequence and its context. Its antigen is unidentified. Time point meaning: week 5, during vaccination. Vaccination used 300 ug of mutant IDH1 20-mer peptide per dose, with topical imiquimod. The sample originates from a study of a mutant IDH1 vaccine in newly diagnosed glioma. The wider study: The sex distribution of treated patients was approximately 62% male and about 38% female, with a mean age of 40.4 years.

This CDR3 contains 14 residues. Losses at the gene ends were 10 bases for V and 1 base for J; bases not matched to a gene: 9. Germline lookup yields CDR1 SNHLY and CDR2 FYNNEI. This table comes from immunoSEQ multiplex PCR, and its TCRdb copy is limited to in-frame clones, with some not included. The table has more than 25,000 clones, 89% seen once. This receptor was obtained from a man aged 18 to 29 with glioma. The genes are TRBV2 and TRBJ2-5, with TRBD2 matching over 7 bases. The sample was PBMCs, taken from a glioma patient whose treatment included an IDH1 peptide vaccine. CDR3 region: CATSRGSIQETQYF. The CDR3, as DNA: TGTGCCACCTCCCGCGGGAGTATCCAAGAGACCCAGTACTTC.